The 22 T cell receptor beta chains reported below all come from one sample, sequenced in a study of cytomegalovirus exposure and HLA in healthy donors (dated by TCRdb to about 2017). The protocol used for the library was the immunoSEQ multiplex PCR assay. For the multiplex PCR, a mixture combining 60 forward primers for TCR Vbeta segments and 13 reverse primers for TCR Jbeta segments was used. In TCRdb, the immuneACCESS table is reduced to in-frame sequences with V and J assigned. These tables do not hold every clone; where another copy was compared, an unresolved V gene accounts for under half, and the others remain unexplained. The sample has around 190,000 clones on record, 65% to 90% of them singletons. The ten largest clones capture 1.2% of the sample. Sequencing was carried out using PBMCs. These receptors were taken from a girl aged 2 to 10 in good health and CMV-seropositive.

This rearrangement joins TRBV28 to TRBJ2-7, with 11 bases lining up with TRBD2. V shed 8 bases and J 10 bases; nucleotides not matched to a gene: 16. Per the germline V gene, CDR1 is MDHEN and CDR2 is SYDVKM. The CDR3 is made up of 15 amino acids. In nucleotides, the CDR3 is TGTGCCAGCCATGCGCATGCGCTAGCGGGAGGATTACAGTACTTC. Translation gives CASHAHALAGGLQYF.

This clone was picked up one time. The chain joins TRBV18 to TRBJ2-1, with D perhaps matching TRBD1 (6 bases). Trimming shortened V by 2 bases and J by 12 bases, and 20 bases separated the two germline ends. The CDR3 extends over 15 amino acids. Germline CDR1 and CDR2: KGHSH and LQKENI. CDR3 amino acids: CASSPTGTPVRGQFF. The CDR3 bases are TGTGCCAGCTCACCAACCGGGACACCTGTCCGGGGGCAGTTCTTC.

Only one count was recorded for this clone. The chain combines TRBV7-2 with TRBJ1-5, with D maybe TRBD1 (5 bases). Per germline, CDR1 SGHTA and CDR2 FQGNSA. CDR3 length: 15 amino acids. The V end was cut by 2 bases, the J end by 7 bases, with 15 bases between. This CDR3 is CASSLYSGVEQPQHF. CDR3 DNA: TGTGCCAGCAGCTTATATTCGGGGGTTGAGCAGCCCCAGCATTTT.

J is TRBJ1-6 and V is TRBV13, with 9 bases aligning to TRBD1. The CDR3 has 15 residues. From germline, CDR1 is PRHDT and CDR2 FYEKMQ (reference sequence). The junction had 7 bases not matched to a gene; V was cut back by 6 bases and J by 7 bases. The CDR3 spells CASRYLGTGNSPLHF. Here the CDR3 DNA reads TGTGCCAGCAGATACCTTGGGACAGGGAATTCACCCCTCCACTTT.

The chain carries TRBV14 and TRBJ2-7; no firm D call. The V end was cut by 4 bases, the J end by 3 bases, with 7 bases between. Looked up from germline, CDR1 is SGHDN and CDR2 is FVKESK. This CDR3 has 12 residues. The CDR3 coding sequence is TGTGCCAGCAGCCGGGCCGTCTACGAGCAGTACTTC. As protein: CASSRAVYEQYF.

V is TRBV9 and J is TRBJ2-2, with 9 bases identical to TRBD1. The junction had 12 bases not matched to a gene; V was cut back by 3 bases and J by 0 bases. The CDR3 runs to 19 residues. Germline V gives CDR1 SGDLS, CDR2 YYNGEE. The CDR3 region is CASSAPDRGNYANTGELFF. The CDR3 DNA sequence: TGTGCCAGCAGCGCCCCGGACAGGGGAAATTATGCGAACACCGGGGAGCTGTTTTTT.

The chain employs TRBV5-1 and TRBJ2-7; the match to TRBD1 covers 7 bases. J gave up 3 bases and V 4 bases, and 4 bases lay outside the gene matches. This CDR3 is 13 amino acids long. Germline CDR1 is SGHRS and CDR2 is YFSETQ. The CDR3 DNA reads as TGCGCCAGCAGCCGGGACAGAGACTACGAGCAGTACTTC. This sequence encodes CASSRDRDYEQYF.

This rearrangement joins TRBV5-1 to TRBJ2-1; 8 nucleotides line up with TRBD1. Germline V gene data show CDR1 as SGHRS and CDR2 as YFSETQ. Germline trimming cut 0 bases from V and 4 bases from J; bases unmatched to any gene: 6. This CDR3 spans 16 amino acids. The CDR3 reads CASSLAGTGWYNEQFF. The CDR3 nucleotides are TGCGCCAGCAGCTTGGCCGGGACAGGCTGGTACAATGAGCAGTTCTTC.

The chain recombines TRBV28 with TRBJ1-5, with TRBD1 matching over 9 bases. CDR1 MDHEN and CDR2 SYDVKM come from the germline V gene. CDR3 length: 15 residues. The V gene end was trimmed by 3 bases and the J gene end by 5 bases; junction bases not matched to a gene: 5. Written as DNA, the CDR3 is TGTGCCAGCAGTTTCAGCCGGGACAGGGATCAGCCCCAGCATTTT. Its translation is CASSFSRDRDQPQHF.

The chain joins TRBV4-2 to TRBJ1-4; D possibly corresponds to TRBD1 (6 bases). This CDR3 contains 15 residues. Germline CDR1 and CDR2: LGHNA and YNFKEQ. V was cut by 1 base and J by 6 bases, with 12 bases left in between. CDR3 sequence: CASSQGHRDDEKLFF. The CDR3 nucleotides read TGTGCCAGCAGCCAAGGGCACAGGGATGATGAAAAACTGTTTTTT.

A word on this clone: The junction departs from germline at one end; a sequencing error may be responsible. The rearrangement links TRBV13 to TRBJ1-2, with a tentative D call TRBD1 (6 bases). Germline-derived CDR1 and CDR2 are PRHDT and FYEKMQ (reference sequence). The CDR3 runs 14 residues. CDR3 sequence reads: CASSLGRGGRGYTF. CDR3 in DNA: TGTGCCAGCAGCCTAGGGAGAGGGGGTCGCGGCTACACCTTC. Full variable domain (outside the CDR3, taken from reference TRBV13 and TRBJ1-2): AAGVIQSPRHLIKEKRETATLKCYPIPRHDTVYWYQQGPGQDPQFLISFYEKMQSDKGSIPDRFSAQQFSDYHSELNMSSLELGDSALYFCASSLGRGGRGYTFGSGTRLTVV.

The chain couples TRBV30 to TRBJ2-1; no clear D gene. V lost 5 bases and J lost 5, with 22 bases in between. CDR3 size: 16 residues. From germline, CDR1 is GTSNPN and CDR2 SVGIG (reference sequence). In DNA form, the CDR3 reads TGTGCCTGGGTTCGAAACGGGTTCACCCCGAACAATGAGCAGTTCTTC. It encodes CAWVRNGFTPNNEQFF.

The chain joins TRBV4-1 to TRBJ1-3; TRBD1 aligns across 8 bases. Losses at the gene ends were 0 bases for V and 1 base for J; bases not matched to a gene: 5. The V gene's germline CDR1 is MGHRA and CDR2 YSYEKL. This CDR3 region has 17 residues. The DNA for the CDR3 is TGCGCCAGCAGCCAAGATCAGGGGGCAAGGTCTGGAAACACCATATATTTT. This gives the protein CASSQDQGARSGNTIYF.

The chain recombines TRBV25-1 with TRBJ1-1, with 7 bases lining up with TRBD1. CDR1 and CDR2 (germline): MGHDK, SYGVNS. V trimming: 4 bases; J trimming: 3 bases; junction bases outside the gene matches: 2. CDR3 length: 13 residues. The CDR3 sequence is CASSGDSHTEAFF. The CDR3 DNA sequence: TGTGCCAGCAGTGGGGACAGCCACACTGAAGCTTTCTTT.

The chain has TRBV28 and TRBJ1-1; TRBD1 is a possible D gene (5 bases). Deletions cut 5 bases from V and 3 bases from J, with 19 bases between. Germline V gene data show CDR1 as MDHEN and CDR2 as SYDVKM. The CDR3 is 16 amino acids. The CDR3: CASSPQREGSYTEAFF. The CDR3 region has the DNA TGTGCCAGCAGTCCCCAAAGGGAGGGGTCTTACACTGAAGCTTTCTTT.

The V and J genes are TRBV18 and TRBJ2-7; 7 nucleotides match TRBD1. Germline V gene data show CDR1 as KGHSH and CDR2 as LQKENI. This CDR3 is 15 amino acids long. V gave up 3 bases and J gave up 1 base; unmatched junction bases: 6. The CDR3 reads CASSPRWDSSYEQYF. CDR3 DNA: TGTGCCAGCTCACCCCGCTGGGACAGTTCCTACGAGCAGTACTTC.

The V and J genes are TRBV28 and TRBJ2-1; TRBD2 might be the D (6 bases). The V and J ends lost 6 bases and 7 bases respectively, with 19 bases between them. CDR3 size: 15 residues. Germline loops: CDR1 MDHEN, CDR2 SYDVKM. The CDR3 here is CASRPQGGSGNEQFF. The DNA of the CDR3 is TGTGCCAGCAGACCTCAGGGAGGATCGGGGAATGAGCAGTTCTTC. The complete variable domain, with remaining parts taken from reference TRBV28 and TRBJ2-1, reads DVKVTQSSRYLVKRTGEKVFLECVQDMDHENMFWYRQDPGLGLRLIYFSYDVKMKEKGDIPEGYSVSREKKERFSLILESASTNQTSMYLCASRPQGGSGNEQFFGPGTRLTVL.

The rearrangement links TRBV5-1 to TRBJ2-3; weak D call: TRBD1 (5 bases). CDR3 length equals 17 residues. V shed 0 bases and J shed 1 base, with 15 bases lying between them. The germline V gene encodes CDR1 SGHRS and CDR2 YFSETQ. CDR3 in amino acids: CASSLGFGARGTDTQYF. DNA of the CDR3: TGCGCCAGCAGCTTGGGGTTTGGGGCTCGGGGCACAGATACGCAGTATTTT. Full variable domain (rest looked up from reference TRBV5-1 and TRBJ2-3): KAGVTQTPRYLIKTRGQQVTLSCSPISGHRSVSWYQQTPGQGLQFLFEYFSETQRNKGNFPGRFSGRQFSNSRSEMNVSTLELGDSALYLCASSLGFGARGTDTQYFGPGTRLTVL.

V usage is TRBV6-5 and J usage is TRBJ2-2; no reliable D call. The CDR3 loop spans 14 amino acids. Trimming removed 2 bases at V and 3 bases at J, with 7 bases between. The germline V gene has CDR1 MNHEY and CDR2 SVGAGI. CDR3 nucleotide sequence: TGTGCCAGCAGTTACAACTCCTACACCGGGGAGCTGTTTTTT. Encoded protein: CASSYNSYTGELFF.

The rearrangement links TRBV5-1 to TRBJ2-7; maybe TRBD1 (6 bases). Germline CDR1 and CDR2: SGHRS and YFSETQ. Trimming removed 5 bases at V and 6 bases at J, with 12 bases between. The CDR3 contains 12 residues. CDR3 sequence: CASRKDSGEQYF. DNA of the CDR3: TGCGCCAGCAGAAAGGACAGCGGCGAGCAGTACTTC.

The chain recombines TRBV10-3 with TRBJ2-1; tentative D call: TRBD2 (6 bases). Germline-derived CDR1 and CDR2 are ENHRY and SYGVKD. CDR3 size: 15 residues. V lost 6 bases, J lost 3 bases, and 15 bases lay in between. CDR3 residues: CAIRPGDSGYNEQFF. The DNA for the CDR3 is TGTGCCATCAGACCGGGTGATAGCGGCTACAATGAGCAGTTCTTC.

This clone was found a few times. V usage is TRBV4-2 and J usage is TRBJ2-5; perhaps TRBD2 as D (5 bases). The CDR3 length is 12 residues. CDR1 is LGHNA, CDR2 YNFKEQ, per germline. The germline V and J ends were trimmed by 3 bases and 5 bases, with 7 bases remaining between them. DNA for the CDR3: TGTGCCAGCAGCCAGCCGGGGGAGACCCAGTACTTC. This codes for CASSQPGETQYF.